These 8 T cell receptor beta chains share one sample of origin, sequenced in a study of blood T cells in healthy people across ages. It was with a sample-barcoded 5' primer and a J-beta primer mix that a second PCR of roughly 6 to 12 cycles was run. TCRdb re-called the 5' RACE reads with MiXCR, one entry per CDR3 protein. The sample consists of roughly 800,000 distinct CDR3 sequences, roughly 64% of them appearing once. Source material: blood. These receptors all come from a man aged 30 to 39 in good health.

The CDR3 spells CASSATKWEGNEQFF. CDR3 nucleotide sequence: TGTGCCAGCAGCGCGACTAAGTGGGAGGGGAATGAGCAGTTCTTC. The chain joins TRBV4-2 to TRBJ2-1; TRBD2 aligns across 7 bases. Germline values: CDR1 LGHNA, CDR2 YNFKEQ. The CDR3 length is 15 residues. V lost 5 bases, J lost 7 bases, and 11 bases stayed unmatched.

The chain carries TRBV20-1 and TRBJ2-7; no definite D call. Germline V gene sequence: CDR1 DFQATT, CDR2 SNEGSKA (reference sequence). V lost 5 bases, J lost 3 bases, and 17 bases lay in between. There are 14 residues in the CDR3. This chain's CDR3 is CSAPSPNLIYEQYF. The CDR3 DNA sequence: TGCAGTGCTCCCAGTCCAAATTTAATCTACGAGCAGTACTTC.

The chain couples TRBV6-1 to TRBJ1-2, with a weak D call TRBD1 (5 bases). V gave up 7 bases and J gave up 8 bases, with 11 bases separating them. The CDR3 has 11 residues. CDR1 is MNHNS and CDR2 is SASEGT in the germline V gene. This chain's CDR3 is CASIGVKGYTF. The CDR3 bases are TGTGCCAGCATAGGGGTGAAAGGCTACACCTTC.

This clonotype occurred once. The CDR3 ends on some other residue instead of the conserved phenylalanine or tryptophan, so this is likely a read error. The chain has TRBV28 and TRBJ2-1, with D unresolved. The CDR3 runs 12 residues. Germline V gene data show CDR1 as MDHEN and CDR2 as SYDVKM. V lost 3 bases to trimming and J lost 7 bases, with 7 bases between them. The CDR3, as DNA: TGTGCCAGCAGTTTCACTGTGAATGAGCAGTTCTTA. Amino acid sequence: CASSFTVNEQFL.

This rearrangement joins TRBV20-1 to TRBJ2-7; 9 bases align to TRBD2. The CDR3 length is 14 residues. Germline lookup yields CDR1 DFQATT and CDR2 SNEGSKA (reference sequence). Germline trimming cut 5 bases from V and 10 bases from J; bases unmatched to any gene: 15. CDR3 nucleotides: TGCAGTGCTGGGGTGCCTAGCGGGACAAGAGACCAGTACTTC. Amino acids: CSAGVPSGTRDQYF.

The chain is built from TRBV27 and TRBJ2-3, with D unresolved. Germline values: CDR1 MNHEY, CDR2 SMNVEV (reference sequence). The CDR3 consists of 13 residues. V lost 7 bases to trimming and J lost 1 base, with 9 bases between them. The CDR3 here is CASTFWGTDTQYF. Here the CDR3 DNA reads TGTGCCAGCACTTTCTGGGGCACAGATACGCAGTATTTT.

The chain is built from TRBV29-1 and TRBJ2-2, with TRBD2 matching over 11 bases. Germline V lookup: CDR1 SQVTM, CDR2 ANQGSEA. The CDR3 loop spans 14 amino acids. J was trimmed by 4 bases and V by 7 bases; bases with no gene match: 5. The chain's CDR3 is CSGRTSGSTGELFF. CDR3 DNA sequence: TGCAGCGGACGGACTAGCGGGTCCACCGGGGAGCTGTTTTTT.

This chain uses TRBV7-9 with TRBJ1-2; possibly TRBD1 for D (5 bases). Germline CDR1 SEHNR, CDR2 FQNEAQ (reference sequence). Deletions cut 5 bases from V and 7 bases from J, with 23 bases between. The length of the CDR3 is 16 residues. The CDR3 loop reads CASSLSMGLSSGGYTF. The CDR3 DNA reads as TGTGCCAGCAGCCTATCTATGGGACTATCATCAGGTGGCTACACCTTC. Drawing the rest from reference TRBV7-9 and TRBJ1-2, the complete variable domain is DTGVSQNPRHKITKRGQNVTFRCDPISEHNRLYWYRQTLGQGPEFLTYFQNEAQLEKSRLLSDRFSAERPKGSFSTLEIQRTEQGDSAMYLCASSLSMGLSSGGYTFGSGTRLTVV.